A single sample is the source of the 30 T cell receptor beta chains below, sequenced in a study of cytomegalovirus exposure and HLA in healthy donors. The PCR used 60 Vbeta and 13 Jbeta primers. Libraries were prepared by immunoSEQ multiplex PCR; TCRdb keeps only in-frame clonotypes and omits some of them. The sample holds approximately 190,000 clones, about 84% seen once. The source material was PBMCs. These receptors were collected from a woman in her thirties in good health and CMV-seropositive.

This clone appeared a few times. The CDR3 nucleotides read TGCGCCAGCAGCCAAGATAACGTGAGGACAGCCTACAATGAGCAGTTCTTC. It is translated as CASSQDNVRTAYNEQFF. This chain connects TRBV4-3 to TRBJ2-1; possibly TRBD1 for D (6 bases). Germline CDR1 is LGHNA and CDR2 is YSLEER. The CDR3 sequence is 17 residues long. V lost 0 bases, J lost 2 bases, and 14 bases lay in between.

The count of this clone is one. This chain links TRBV5-1 with TRBJ2-2; TRBD2 agrees at 9 bases. Trimming removed 0 bases from V and 5 bases from J; junction bases left unmatched: 5. Looked up from germline, CDR1 is SGHRS and CDR2 is YFSETQ. This CDR3 is 16 amino acids long. The CDR3 region has the DNA TGCGCCAGCAGCTTGGTTGGGACTAGCCGTACCGGGGAGCTGTTTTTT. It is translated as CASSLVGTSRTGELFF.

The rearrangement uses TRBV5-4 and TRBJ2-1, with 9 bases fitting TRBD1. CDR1 is SGHNT, CDR2 YYREEE, per germline (reference sequence). The CDR3 loop spans 16 amino acids. V dropped 0 bases and J dropped 5; count of bases not matched to a gene: 6. This chain's CDR3 is CASSLAGQGLDNEQFF. The CDR3, as DNA: TGTGCCAGCAGCTTGGCGGGACAGGGCCTTGACAATGAGCAGTTCTTC.

For the CDR3, the DNA is TGTGCCAGCAGACAGGGGGCCGGGGAGCTGTTTTTT. The encoded protein is CASRQGAGELFF. This chain links TRBV2 with TRBJ2-2; 8 nucleotides line up with TRBD1. Germline V gene sequence: CDR1 SNHLY, CDR2 FYNNEI. The CDR3 length is 12 residues. V dropped 6 bases and J dropped 6; count of bases not matched to a gene: 0.

This chain links TRBV7-8 with TRBJ1-1, with 11 bases fitting TRBD1. The ends lost 0 bases at V and 5 bases at J; junction bases unmatched: 11. Germline loops: CDR1 SGHVS, CDR2 FQNEAQ. CDR3 size: 18 residues. CDR3 residues: CASSLAGTGGGGKTEAFF. CDR3 coding DNA: TGTGCCAGCAGCTTAGCCGGGACAGGGGGAGGGGGTAAAACTGAAGCTTTCTTT.

A remark on this clone: The germline gene is not matched at one end of the junction; a read error may be the cause. At the DNA level, this CDR3 is encoded by other sequences in the same sample as well. The chain employs TRBV27 and TRBJ1-5, with TRBD1 identical over 9 bases. There are 16 residues in the CDR3. Germline CDR1 is MNHEY and CDR2 is SMNVEV (reference sequence). CDR3 sequence reads: CASSAPRDRGNQPQHF. The CDR3 nucleotides read TGCGCCAGCAGTGCCCCTCGGGACAGGGGCAATCAGCCCCAGCATTTT.

The CDR3: CASSSPGTDSSLYGYTF. CDR3 DNA: TGTGCCAGCAGCTCCCCCGGGACAGATTCTTCTCTCTATGGCTACACCTTC. The chain is built from TRBV11-1 and TRBJ1-2; 7 bases map to TRBD1. The CDR3 length is 17 residues. Germline CDR1 SGHAT, CDR2 FQDESV (reference sequence). Unmatched junction bases numbered 15, after V lost 4 bases and J lost 4 bases.

The CDR3 nucleotides are TGTGCCAGCAGTAGACAGGGGGCCTATGGCTACACCTTC. This gives the protein CASSRQGAYGYTF. V usage is TRBV6-5 and J usage is TRBJ1-2; 10 nucleotides align to TRBD1. The V and J ends lost 5 bases and 4 bases, in that order; junction bases with no gene match: 1. From germline, CDR1 is MNHEY and CDR2 SVGAGI. The CDR3 covers 13 residues.

The genes are TRBV7-9 and TRBJ2-7, with TRBD1 matching 10 bases. In germline, CDR1 is SEHNR, CDR2 FQNEAQ (reference sequence). The CDR3 sequence is 15 residues long. Losses at the gene ends were 6 bases for V and 3 bases for J; bases not matched to a gene: 8. The CDR3 DNA follows: TGTGCCAGCAGTCGTACCGGGACAGGGGTCTACGAGCAGTACTTC. Amino acid sequence: CASSRTGTGVYEQYF.

The chain links TRBV7-6 to TRBJ2-1, with 7 bases aligning to TRBD1. V shed 1 base and J 6 bases; nucleotides not matched to a gene: 0. Germline V gene lookup returns CDR1 SGHVS and CDR2 FNYEAQ. CDR3 length equals 13 residues. The CDR3 reads CASSLDRGNEQFF. CDR3 DNA: TGTGCCAGCAGCTTAGACAGGGGCAATGAGCAGTTCTTC. Filled out from reference TRBV7-6 and TRBJ2-1, the complete variable domain reads GAGVSQSPRYKVTKRGQDVALRCDPISGHVSLYWYRQALGQGPEFLTYFNYEAQQDKSGLPNDRFSAERPEGSISTLTIQRTEQRDSAMYRCASSLDRGNEQFFGPGTRLTVL.

This chain connects TRBV4-1 to TRBJ1-5; weak D call: TRBD1 (5 bases). The germline V and J ends were trimmed by 1 base and 0 bases, with 10 bases remaining between them. Germline assignment: CDR1 MGHRA and CDR2 YSYEKL. The CDR3 runs to 16 residues. CDR3 protein: CASSQGGLSSNQPQHF. CDR3 DNA: TGCGCCAGCAGCCAAGGGGGACTCTCTAGCAATCAGCCCCAGCATTTT.

This rearrangement joins TRBV11-3 to TRBJ2-5, with 8 bases aligning to TRBD1. The CDR3 is 15 amino acids. Trimming cost V 4 bases and J 5 bases; bases outside gene matches: 9. The germline CDR1 and CDR2 sequences are SGHNT and YENEEA. The DNA of the CDR3 is TGTGCCAGCAGCTATTGGACAGGGATAGGGGAGACCCAGTACTTC. This sequence encodes CASSYWTGIGETQYF.

The rearrangement links TRBV15 to TRBJ1-2, with 7 bases that match TRBD1. Per the germline V gene, CDR1 is LNHNV and CDR2 is YYDKDF (reference sequence). CDR3 length: 13 amino acids. V gave up 0 bases and J gave up 9 bases; unmatched junction bases: 4. The chain's CDR3 is CATSREQGLRYTF. The CDR3 nucleotides read TGTGCCACCAGCAGAGAACAGGGGCTTCGCTACACCTTC.

V and J are TRBV7-8 and TRBJ2-7; D gene ambiguous. The CDR3 has 14 amino acids. CDR1 is SGHVS and CDR2 is FQNEAQ in the germline V gene. V was trimmed by 5 bases and J by 2 bases, leaving 13 bases between them. In nucleotides, the CDR3 is TGTGCCAGCAGCACCCGACTGGTTACCTACGAGCAGTACTTC. It specifies CASSTRLVTYEQYF.

V is TRBV7-3 and J is TRBJ2-5; TRBD1 is a possible D gene (6 bases). With 5 bases removed from V and 1 base from J, the gap between germline ends came to 8 bases. CDR1 and CDR2 (germline): SGHTA, FQGTGA. The CDR3 is 13 residues long. This chain's CDR3 is CASSRDIQETQYF. The CDR3 DNA reads as TGTGCCAGCAGCCGGGACATCCAAGAGACCCAGTACTTC.

The chain uses TRBV5-4 and TRBJ2-7, with D perhaps matching TRBD1 (6 bases). The CDR3 contains 15 residues. CDR1 is SGHNT, CDR2 YYREEE, per germline (reference sequence). Trimming removed 4 bases from V and 0 bases from J, with 14 bases in between. CDR3 nucleotides: TGTGCCAGCAGCACCCGGGACAAGAGCTCCTACGAGCAGTACTTC. Protein product: CASSTRDKSSYEQYF.

The chain links TRBV19 to TRBJ2-1, with unresolved D. The ends were cut back, 3 bases at V and 7 bases at J, with 7 bases in the middle. The CDR3 is 12 amino acids. Germline V gene lookup returns CDR1 LNHDA and CDR2 SQIVND (reference sequence). For the CDR3, the DNA is TGTGCCAGTAGTATTTATCAGAATGAGCAGTTCTTC. Protein sequence: CASSIYQNEQFF.

The chain has TRBV4-2 and TRBJ2-7, with D possibly TRBD1 on 7 matching bases. The CDR3 is 15 residues long. Trimming cost V 0 bases and J 2 bases, with 11 bases left between them. The germline gives CDR1 LGHNA, CDR2 YNFKEQ. CDR3 amino acids: CASSQDQGGAYEQYF. In nucleotides, the CDR3 is TGTGCCAGCAGCCAAGATCAGGGGGGCGCCTACGAGCAGTACTTC.

The gene calls are TRBV28 and TRBJ2-2; TRBD2 might be the D (6 bases). V lost 2 bases to trimming and J lost 7 bases, with 11 bases between them. Germline values: CDR1 MDHEN, CDR2 SYDVKM. The CDR3 runs 14 residues. CDR3 in amino acids: CASSLEEGFGELFF. DNA of the CDR3: TGTGCCAGCAGTTTAGAGGAGGGATTCGGGGAGCTGTTTTTT.

Remarks on this clone: One end of the junction is discordant with germline, which a read error may explain. This chain links TRBV19 with TRBJ1-1, with unresolved D. The CDR3 covers 14 residues. Germline V lookup: CDR1 LNHDA, CDR2 SQIVND (reference sequence). For the CDR3, the DNA is TGTGCCAGTAGGAATATGGGAGTGAACACTGAAGTTTTCTTT. Translated, it gives CASRNMGVNTEVFF.

This chain links TRBV9 with TRBJ2-3, with 11 bases matching TRBD2. Trimming removed 3 bases from V and 6 bases from J; junction bases left unmatched: 6. The CDR3 contains 15 residues. Per germline, CDR1 SGDLS and CDR2 YYNGEE. CDR3 in DNA: TGTGCCAGCAGCGCAACTAGCGGGAGTAGCGATACGCAGTATTTT. Translating gives CASSATSGSSDTQYF. Combining the CDR3 with reference TRBV9 and TRBJ2-3 gives the whole variable domain DSGVTQTPKHLITATGQRVTLRCSPRSGDLSVYWYQQSLDQGLQFLIQYYNGEERAKGNILERFSAQQFPDLHSELNLSSLELGDSALYFCASSATSGSSDTQYFGPGTRLTVL.

The rearrangement joins TRBV4-2 to TRBJ2-1; TRBD2 matches at 8 bases. J lost 2 bases, V lost 0 bases, and 12 bases had no gene match. Per the germline V gene, CDR1 is LGHNA and CDR2 is YNFKEQ. This CDR3 has 19 residues. The CDR3 loop is CASSQEGISGIGTYNEQFF. CDR3 bases: TGTGCCAGCAGCCAAGAAGGTATTAGCGGGATCGGAACCTACAATGAGCAGTTCTTC.

The CDR3 coding sequence is TGTGCCAGCAGTGAAGCAGGAGGCGATCAGCCCCAGCATTTT. It codes for CASSEAGGDQPQHF. This chain connects TRBV2 to TRBJ1-5, with unresolved D. The CDR3 extends over 14 amino acids. The V and J ends lost 0 bases and 5 bases respectively, with 8 bases between them. Germline CDR1 and CDR2: SNHLY and FYNNEI.

This chain joins TRBV20-1 and TRBJ2-1; tentatively, D is TRBD1 (5 bases). This CDR3 contains 11 residues. V shed 5 bases and J shed 9 bases, with 11 bases lying between them. Germline loops: CDR1 DFQATT, CDR2 SNEGSKA (reference sequence). The CDR3 DNA follows: TGCAGTGCTCCTTCTAGGGGTGAGCAGTTCTTC. Translating gives CSAPSRGEQFF.

This chain links TRBV30 with TRBJ1-1; 9 nucleotides line up with TRBD1. Trimming removed 5 bases from V and 1 base from J; junction bases left unmatched: 2. The CDR3 contains 13 residues. Germline V gives CDR1 GTSNPN, CDR2 SVGIG (reference sequence). This CDR3 reads CAWETGGNTEAFF. CDR3 sequence (DNA): TGTGCCTGGGAGACAGGGGGGAACACTGAAGCTTTCTTT.

This rearrangement joins TRBV5-1 to TRBJ2-2; D is unresolved. This CDR3 has 13 residues. V dropped 5 bases and J dropped 6 bases, with 11 bases sitting between them. The germline V gene encodes CDR1 SGHRS and CDR2 YFSETQ. The CDR3, as DNA: TGCGCCAGCAGGAGAGAGGTATCCGGGGAGCTGTTTTTT. Protein: CASRREVSGELFF.

This clone was seen a few times. The chain is built from TRBV7-2 and TRBJ1-1, with TRBD1 matching over 9 bases. This CDR3 spans 13 amino acids. From germline, CDR1 is SGHTA and CDR2 FQGNSA. Trimming removed 3 bases from V and 4 bases from J; junction bases left unmatched: 0. CDR3 DNA: TGTGCCAGCAGCTTGGGACAGGGCACTGAAGCTTTCTTT. Translated, it gives CASSLGQGTEAFF.

The chain carries TRBV2 and TRBJ2-5, with a weak D call TRBD1 (6 bases). Near its end, the DNA agrees better with TRBJ2-7, so the J call may be wrong. The length of the CDR3 is 15 residues. Germline-derived CDR1 and CDR2 are SNHLY and FYNNEI. The CDR3 DNA sequence: TGTGCCAGCAAGGGGACCTTCAGGGGCCCCTACGAGCAGTACTTC. Translation: CASKGTFRGPYEQYF.

This clone was picked up one time. The V call is TRBV7-2, the J call TRBJ2-3; TRBD1 might be the D (5 bases). The germline gives CDR1 SGHTA, CDR2 FQGNSA. Between the trimmed V and J ends, which lost 2 bases and 7 bases, there was a span of 13 bases. The CDR3 loop spans 14 amino acids. This CDR3 reads CASSLPGSPYTQYF. DNA for the CDR3: TGTGCCAGCAGCTTACCAGGGTCCCCATATACGCAGTATTTT.

The chain recombines TRBV19 with TRBJ1-2, with TRBD1 as a possible D gene (6 bases). Germline lookup yields CDR1 LNHDA and CDR2 SQIVND (reference sequence). CDR3 length: 13 residues. Trimming took 5 bases from V and 8 from J, leaving 15 bases between them. CDR3 protein: CASSSHPTGGYTF. The CDR3, as DNA: TGTGCCAGTAGTTCTCACCCGACAGGAGGCTACACCTTC.